The clone carrying this T cell receptor (beta chain) was seen at least ten times. As yet, its antigen is unknown. This sample was included in a study of post-analysis software for immune sequencing data. The overall study: Recorded subtypes: relapsing-remitting, secondary progressive, progressive-relapsing; some patients unannotated.

Study-wide findings and caveats: Compared with controls, patients had more of about 5 TRBV segments, including TRBV5-6, TRBV5-1 and TRBV20-1. Pronounced co-clustering by F measure was evident among identically batched samples. Significantly lower normalized Chao1 diversity was seen in multiple sclerosis patients than in controls.

This CDR3 contains 13 residues. Trimming removed 6 bases at V and 5 bases at J, with 12 bases between. The germline gives CDR1 LGHNT, CDR2 FRNRAP. Presence of unique molecular identifiers characterized the TCR beta cDNA libraries. The yield from roughly 1 to 10 million T cells was around 500,000 cDNA molecules in total. TCRdb independently ran MiXCR on the PCR reads; one entry per CDR3 protein. The sample consists of approximately 250,000 distinct CDR3 sequences, about 38% of them appearing once. The receptor was derived from a girl between 10 and 17 years old with multiple sclerosis. V and J are TRBV12-5 and TRBJ2-3; no reliable D call. The specimen was blood. The CDR3 region has the DNA TGTGCTAGTGGCTCCGGTGGCGGAGATACGCAGTATTTT. Protein sequence: CASGSGGGDTQYF.